The present T cell receptor beta chain was sequenced within a study of blood T cell repertoires in COVID-19. Assay: immunoSEQ multiplex PCR; the TCRdb copy retains only in-frame clones and omits some. The sample shows about 250,000 clones, around 89% of them seen only once. The ends were cut back, 5 bases at V and 5 bases at J, with 13 bases in the middle. The CDR3 spans 14 residues. Germline CDR1 and CDR2: KGHSH and LQKENI. Sequencing was done on a sample of PBMCs or T cells enriched from blood (not recorded which). This TCR was sampled from a woman aged 45-65 years who had recovered from COVID-19. The rearrangement links TRBV18 to TRBJ2-1, with TRBD1 as a possible D gene (5 bases). CDR3 sequence (DNA): TGTGCCAGCTCAAGTCTACAGGTAGACAATGAGCAGTTCTTC. Residues: CASSSLQVDNEQFF.